A selection of T cell receptor beta chains follows, all from one sample in a study of CD8 T cells in ankylosing spondylitis. Each CDR3 protein is one row after TCRdb ran MiXCR on the 5' RACE reads. The sample consists of some 240,000 distinct CDR3 sequences, 15% to 20% of them appearing once. The material sequenced was blood, either unsorted or a sorted T cell fraction (not recorded which). Receptors were obtained from a male donor with ankylosing spondylitis or in good health (not recorded which). Each CDR3 is given with its conserved first and last residue.

V gene: TRBV7-8; J gene: TRBJ2-5; CDR3 protein: CASSLGIETQYF
V gene: TRBV29-1; J gene: TRBJ2-4; CDR3 protein: CSVEEGGGNIQYF
V gene: TRBV6-5; J gene: TRBJ1-4; CDR3 protein: CASSYLRDRGLTNEKLFF
V gene: TRBV5-1; J gene: TRBJ1-1; CDR3 protein: CASSKTDVAEAFF
V gene: TRBV10-3; J gene: TRBJ2-2; CDR3 protein: CAISPGTVNTGELFF
V gene: TRBV20-1; J gene: TRBJ2-2; CDR3 protein: CSARDGETGDTGELFF
V gene: TRBV29-1; J gene: TRBJ2-1; CDR3 protein: CSVLGIWRESSYNEQFF
V gene: TRBV29-1; J gene: TRBJ2-1; CDR3 protein: CSVDGGSGNEQFF
V gene: TRBV4-2; J gene: TRBJ2-7; CDR3 protein: CASSQVLERDAYYEQYF
V gene: TRBV4-1; J gene: TRBJ2-1; CDR3 protein: CASSHLWREVLDEQFF
V gene: TRBV7-8; J gene: TRBJ2-3; CDR3 protein: CASSLVLADTQYF
V gene: TRBV7-8; J gene: TRBJ1-1; CDR3 protein: CASSLELNTEAFF
V gene: TRBV7-9; J gene: TRBJ2-1; CDR3 protein: CASSSQANEQFF
V gene: TRBV4-1; J gene: TRBJ1-1; CDR3 protein: CASSEADGFTEAFF
V gene: TRBV7-9; J gene: TRBJ1-1; CDR3 protein: CASSPSGQGFTEAFF
V gene: TRBV15; J gene: TRBJ2-5; CDR3 protein: CATAGDRGSQETQYF
V gene: TRBV4-2; J gene: TRBJ2-7; CDR3 protein: CASSQDRGSGIYEQYF
V gene: TRBV5-6; J gene: TRBJ2-1; CDR3 protein: CASSLLLPNEQFF
V gene: TRBV11-1; J gene: TRBJ2-6; CDR3 protein: CASSPGGGTATSGANVLTF
V gene: TRBV7-6; J gene: TRBJ2-2; CDR3 protein: CASSFVGGGSPSNTGELFF
V gene: TRBV4-3; J gene: TRBJ1-6; CDR3 protein: CASSQGGGSYNSPLHF
V gene: TRBV4-3; J gene: TRBJ2-3; CDR3 protein: CASSQGSAGGSAQYF
V gene: TRBV11-1; J gene: TRBJ1-3; CDR3 protein: CASSPTRSSGNTIYF
V gene: TRBV21-1; J gene: TRBJ2-2; CDR3 protein: CASSPGRAPPGSCFF
V gene: TRBV6-1; J gene: TRBJ2-7; CDR3 protein: CASSPGLAHPLGNYEQYF
V gene: TRBV6-1; J gene: TRBJ1-6; CDR3 protein: CASRKTVTAYNSPLHF
V gene: TRBV11-2; J gene: TRBJ2-3; CDR3 protein: CASSLWGSVRYRTDTQYF
V gene: TRBV3-1; J gene: TRBJ2-1; CDR3 protein: CASSPSLAESYNEQFF
V gene: TRBV5-6; J gene: TRBJ2-7; CDR3 protein: CASSLAGQGVPYEQYF
V gene: TRBV29-1; J gene: TRBJ2-5; CDR3 protein: CSVPARDQETQYF
V gene: TRBV12-3/TRBV12-4; J gene: TRBJ2-1; CDR3 protein: CASSLLGTGSYNEQFF
V gene: TRBV24-1; J gene: TRBJ2-1; CDR3 protein: CATSDYLASVNEQFF
V gene: TRBV29-1; J gene: TRBJ2-7; CDR3 protein: CSVAISSYEQYF
V gene: TRBV5-1; J gene: TRBJ2-4; CDR3 protein: CASSLVFRGRDIQYF
V gene: TRBV6-5; J gene: TRBJ2-3; CDR3 protein: CASSYESTDTQYF